Presented here are 10 T cell receptor beta chains from one specimen sequenced in a study of blood T cell repertoires in COVID-19. Measured with immunoSEQ multiplex PCR; TCRdb has only the in-frame clones, and not every one. The top ten hold 4.2% of the sample, which has approximately 250,000 clones, less than 90% seen once. What was sequenced was peripheral blood. The receptor source for this set is a man aged 60 to 69 with acute or convalescent COVID-19.

This chain joins TRBV19 and TRBJ2-1, with 11 nucleotides matching TRBD2. The V segment lost 6 bases and the J segment 6 bases; nucleotides outside the gene matches: 4. CDR3 length equals 14 residues. Per the germline V gene, CDR1 is LNHDA and CDR2 is SQIVND (reference sequence). The CDR3 DNA is TGTGCCAGTAGCCCGGGACTAGCGGCCAATGAGCAGTTCTTC. This gives the protein CASSPGLAANEQFF.

V gene TRBV28 combines with J gene TRBJ1-2, with TRBD1 as a possible D gene (6 bases). This CDR3 is 13 amino acids long. The V end lost 6 bases, the J end lost 4 bases, and 12 bases lay between the germline ends. The germline V gene has CDR1 MDHEN and CDR2 SYDVKM. The DNA for the CDR3 is TGTGCCAGCAGACCTACAGGGATCTATGGCTACACCTTC. Its protein product is CASRPTGIYGYTF.

To note about this clone: One end of the junction varies from germline; a read error may be responsible. The same CDR3 also results from other DNA sequences found in this sample. The chain combines TRBV7-7 with TRBJ2-7; tentative D call: TRBD2 (6 bases). This CDR3 comprises 14 residues. Germline-derived CDR1 and CDR2 are SSHAT and FNYEAQ (reference sequence). The CDR3 region has the DNA TGTGCTAGCAGCCCGGGGGAGGACTCCTACGAGCAGTACTTC. It specifies CASSPGEDSYEQYF. The whole variable domain, remainder taken from reference TRBV7-7 and TRBJ2-7, is GAGVSQSPRYKVTKRGQDVTLRCDPISSHATLYWYQQALGQGPEFLTYFNYEAQPDKSGLPSDRFSAERPEGSISTLTIQRTEQRDSAMYRCASSPGEDSYEQYFGPGTRLTVT.

V is TRBV7-9 and J is TRBJ1-2, with D perhaps TRBD1 (6 bases). The CDR3 covers 15 residues. Germline V gene data show CDR1 as SEHNR and CDR2 as FQNEAQ (reference sequence). With 5 bases removed from V and 5 bases from J, the gap between germline ends came to 18 bases. CDR3 DNA: TGTGCCAGCAGCCCCCCCCGCGGACAGATATATGGCTACACCTTC. It codes for CASSPPRGQIYGYTF.

The CDR3 coding sequence is TGTGCCTGGAGTGCAGACAGGTTCTACTACACCTTC. This encodes CAWSADRFYYTF. The V gene is TRBV30, the J gene TRBJ1-2, with a weak D call TRBD1 (6 bases). Trimming took off 1 base at V and 10 bases at J, with 13 bases between the two ends. The CDR3 covers 12 residues. Germline V CDR1 and CDR2: GTSNPN, SVGIG (reference sequence).

The V call is TRBV27, the J call TRBJ1-2, with 12 bases matching TRBD1. The CDR3 totals 17 residues. Germline V lookup: CDR1 MNHEY, CDR2 SMNVEV (reference sequence). V trimming: 7 bases; J trimming: 4 bases; junction bases outside the gene matches: 13. This chain's CDR3 is CASTSYSGTGGGYGYTF. The CDR3 DNA is TGTGCCAGCACCAGCTATTCCGGGACAGGGGGCGGCTATGGCTACACCTTC.

This chain's CDR3 is CASNAGRVNTGELFF. CDR3 sequence (DNA): TGTGCCAGTAATGCCGGGAGGGTGAACACCGGGGAGCTGTTTTTT. The chain combines TRBV19 with TRBJ2-2; 8 bases match TRBD2. J was trimmed by 1 base and V by 7 bases; bases with no gene match: 5. This CDR3 is 15 amino acids long. CDR1 and CDR2 from the germline V gene are LNHDA and SQIVND (reference sequence).

The chain recombines TRBV30 with TRBJ2-5, with 13 nucleotides matching TRBD2. The germline V gene encodes CDR1 GTSNPN and CDR2 SVGIG (reference sequence). The trim removed 3 bases at V and 4 bases at J, leaving 11 bases unmatched. The CDR3 spans 17 residues. For the CDR3, the DNA is TGTGCCTGGAGGAGCAAGGGACTAGCGGGGTGGGGAGAGACCCAGTACTTC. Protein sequence: CAWRSKGLAGWGETQYF.

To note about this clone: At one end, the junction sequence differs from germline, possibly due to a read error. CDR3: CASSPAAASENTIYF. The CDR3 region has the DNA TGTGCCAGCAGCCCGGCGGCAGCTTCTGAAAACACCATATATTTT. V and J are TRBV7-2 and TRBJ1-3; D uncertain. Per germline, CDR1 SGHTA and CDR2 FQGNSA. This CDR3 is built from 15 residues. The full variable domain, with the rest looked up from reference TRBV7-2 and TRBJ1-3, is GAGVSQSPSNKVTEKGKDVELRCDPISGHTALYWYRQSLGQGLEFLIYFQGNSAPDKSGLPSDRFSAERTGGSVSTLTIQRTQQEDSAVYLCASSPAAASENTIYFGEGSWLTVV.

The V and J genes are TRBV10-1 and TRBJ2-7, with D uncertain. Trimming took 8 bases from V and 0 from J, leaving 14 bases between them. CDR1 and CDR2 (germline): WNHNN, SYGVQD (reference sequence). The CDR3 has 14 amino acids. The chain's CDR3 is CASPLRGRSYEQYF. The CDR3 region has the DNA TGCGCCAGCCCCCTTCGAGGCCGCTCCTACGAGCAGTACTTC.